This TCR beta chain was profiled in a study of blood T cell repertoires in COVID-19. While infection was still active, Seattle patients were enrolled and then followed longitudinally. In the study's own analysis: Estimated nucleated cell counts came from reference gene primer amplification. Sequencing was performed with immunoSEQ multiplex PCR; in TCRdb, only in-frame clones are kept and a portion is missing. V, J and clone size were drawn from that table, and D and trimming were deduced from the DNA. This repertoire shows some 390,000 clones, around nine tenths found once; its top ten account for roughly 1.4%. The CDR3 runs 17 residues. Unmatched junction bases numbered 7, after V lost 3 bases and J lost 3 bases. CDR1 and CDR2 (germline): KGHSH, LQKENI.

The sequencing input was peripheral blood. This receptor was obtained from a woman in her thirties or forties with COVID-19, enrolled during active disease. The chain uses TRBV18 and TRBJ2-7; 14 nucleotides line up with TRBD2. The CDR3 sequence: CASSPGLAGAIDYEQYF. In DNA, the CDR3 is TGTGCCAGCTCACCGGGACTAGCGGGAGCAATTGACTACGAGCAGTACTTC.